The rows below give T cell receptor beta chains drawn from one sample of a study of blood T cell repertoires in COVID-19. Only in-frame clones appear in the TCRdb table, and some are missing; sequencing was by immunoSEQ multiplex PCR. This sample has 150,000 or so clones, with 84% found just once. Sequenced: peripheral blood. These receptors originate from a man aged 18 to 30 with active or convalescent COVID-19. The CDR3 runs from the conserved cysteine through the conserved F or W. A D gene is named only where the DNA matches it firmly.

d_gene: TRBD2
v_gene: TRBV29-1
CDR3aa: CSVEGTSTGEQYF

d_gene: TRBD1
v_gene: TRBV6-1
CDR3aa: CASSGSGGSGANVLTF

d_gene: -
v_gene: TRBV9
CDR3aa: CASSVEPGGLNTEAFF

d_gene: TRBD1
v_gene: TRBV2
CDR3aa: CASRPGTANTEAFF

d_gene: TRBD1
v_gene: TRBV19
CDR3aa: CASSATGTGNSPLHF

d_gene: TRBD1
v_gene: TRBV11-2
CDR3aa: CASSRDRNSNQPQHF

d_gene: TRBD1
v_gene: TRBV5-8
CDR3aa: CASSLGDRDLGKLFF

d_gene: TRBD1
v_gene: TRBV5-6
CDR3aa: CASSLGTVPYNEQFF

d_gene: -
v_gene: TRBV27
CDR3aa: CASSFKRAGNSPLHF

d_gene: TRBD2
v_gene: TRBV5-6
CDR3aa: CASSLLGTSGGTREFF

d_gene: TRBD2
v_gene: TRBV6-2/TRBV6-3
CDR3aa: CASSYKLAGGANTGELFF

d_gene: -
v_gene: TRBV19
CDR3aa: CASSMWVTGRDEQFF

d_gene: -
v_gene: TRBV30
CDR3aa: CAWNEMTRFETTNEKLFF

d_gene: TRBD1
v_gene: TRBV15
CDR3aa: CATSGQGGKNQPQHF

d_gene: -
v_gene: TRBV13
CDR3aa: CASSSDRPDEAFF

d_gene: TRBD1
v_gene: TRBV7-9
CDR3aa: CASSFGQGEGNEQFF

d_gene: -
v_gene: TRBV19
CDR3aa: CASSIDFGGRNSPLHF

d_gene: -
v_gene: TRBV28
CDR3aa: CASLGGVNYGYTF

d_gene: -
v_gene: TRBV28
CDR3aa: CASSPQRNSNQPQHF

d_gene: TRBD2
v_gene: TRBV2
CDR3aa: CASIPGLAGGPTGELFF

d_gene: TRBD1
v_gene: TRBV5-1
CDR3aa: CASSRDRDSYNEQFF

d_gene: -
v_gene: TRBV4-1
CDR3aa: CASSQGVGFRRQEDYGYTF

d_gene: -
v_gene: TRBV7-2
CDR3aa: CASSLGAGTAYNEQFF

d_gene: TRBD1
v_gene: TRBV5-5
CDR3aa: CASSFSGQGEQPQHF

d_gene: -
v_gene: TRBV29-1
CDR3aa: CSVVRGLSSSYNEQFF

d_gene: TRBD1
v_gene: TRBV7-9
CDR3aa: CASSLGQGADEQFF

d_gene: TRBD1
v_gene: TRBV6-6
CDR3aa: CASSSSGQGWTEAFF

d_gene: TRBD1
v_gene: TRBV18
CDR3aa: CASSPLRGSNQPQHF

d_gene: -
v_gene: TRBV6-6
CDR3aa: CASSYQPRGPVETQYF

d_gene: TRBD2
v_gene: TRBV5-1
CDR3aa: CASSRGLAGGFNEQFF

d_gene: -
v_gene: TRBV7-3
CDR3aa: CASSPSVNSGEQYF

d_gene: TRBD1
v_gene: TRBV19
CDR3aa: CASSSPGTAYYEQYF

d_gene: TRBD1
v_gene: TRBV5-1
CDR3aa: CASSLGTGANSPLHF

d_gene: TRBD2
v_gene: TRBV29-1
CDR3aa: CSVEGGGGNRNEQFF

d_gene: -
v_gene: TRBV7-9
CDR3aa: CASSLVSSYNSPLHF

d_gene: -
v_gene: TRBV7-9
CDR3aa: CASSTDSGPDTQYF